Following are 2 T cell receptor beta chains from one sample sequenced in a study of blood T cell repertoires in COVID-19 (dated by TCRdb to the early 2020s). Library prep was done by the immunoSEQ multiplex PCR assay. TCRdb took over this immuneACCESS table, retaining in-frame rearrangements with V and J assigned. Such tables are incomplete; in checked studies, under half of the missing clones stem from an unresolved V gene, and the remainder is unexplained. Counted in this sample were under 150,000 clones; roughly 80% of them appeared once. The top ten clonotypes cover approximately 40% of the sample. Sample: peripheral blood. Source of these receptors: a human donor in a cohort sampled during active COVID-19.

CDR3 DNA sequence: TGTGCCAGCAGCCGCCTGGGACAGGGGGACACCGGGGAGCTGTTTTTT. Translation: CASSRLGQGDTGELFF. The chain couples TRBV11-3 to TRBJ2-2; 11 bases agree with TRBD1. The length of the CDR3 is 16 residues. The germline V gene encodes CDR1 SGHNT and CDR2 YENEEA. The trim removed 5 bases at V and 3 bases at J, leaving 5 bases unmatched. Drawing the rest from reference TRBV11-3 and TRBJ2-2, the complete variable domain is EAGVVQSPRYKIIEKKQPVAFWCNPISGHNTLYWYLQNLGQGPELLIRYENEEAVDDSQLPKDRFSAERLKGVDSTLKIQPAELGDSAVYLCASSRLGQGDTGELFFGEGSRLTVL.

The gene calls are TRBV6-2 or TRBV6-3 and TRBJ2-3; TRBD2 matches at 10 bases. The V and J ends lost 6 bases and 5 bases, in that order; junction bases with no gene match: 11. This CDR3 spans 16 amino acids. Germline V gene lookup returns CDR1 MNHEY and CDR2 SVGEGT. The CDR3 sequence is CASSSPAGGPGDTQYF. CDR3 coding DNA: TGTGCCAGCAGCTCTCCAGCGGGGGGGCCCGGAGATACGCAGTATTTT.